Listed here are 22 T cell receptor beta chains from one sample, sequenced in a study of T cells after yellow fever vaccination. TCRdb processed the 5' RACE reads anew with MiXCR; each CDR3 protein has one entry. The table lists 300,000 to 350,000 distinct CDR3 sequences, around 4.1% of them singletons. The sample was PBMCs, taken 5 days after the yellow fever booster vaccination. The receptors shown here come from a man aged 18-30 years who received the YFV17D yellow fever vaccine.

This clonotype was found a few times. The CDR3 reads CASSATGDRTNYGYTF. In nucleotides, the CDR3 is TGTGCCAGCAGCGCAACGGGGGACAGGACCAACTATGGCTACACCTTC. This chain uses TRBV6-1 with TRBJ1-2; 8 bases fit TRBD1. There are 16 residues in the CDR3. Germline V CDR1 and CDR2: MNHNS, SASEGT. After removal of 6 bases from V and 2 bases from J, the junction contained 11 bases not matched to a gene.

The chain has TRBV5-1 and TRBJ2-4; D is undetermined. The germline CDR1 and CDR2 sequences are SGHRS and YFSETQ. Trimming took off 5 bases at V and 0 bases at J, with 9 bases between the two ends. The CDR3 is made up of 14 amino acids. The CDR3 sequence: CASRDTLAKNIQYF. As DNA, the CDR3 is TGCGCCAGCAGAGACACCCTAGCCAAAAACATTCAGTACTTC.

CDR3 nucleotide sequence: TGCGCCAGCAGCTTGGACGGACAGTTCCAAGAGACCCAGTACTTC. Protein sequence: CASSLDGQFQETQYF. The rearrangement links TRBV5-1 to TRBJ2-5; possibly TRBD1 for D (6 bases). V was shortened by 0 bases and J by 1 base, with 10 bases between the two germline ends. This CDR3 region has 15 residues. Germline CDR1 and CDR2: SGHRS and YFSETQ.

This clonotype was recorded many times. CDR3 sequence reads: CASSFGGARHGDTQYF. The CDR3 coding sequence is TGTGCCAGCAGCTTTGGGGGGGCGCGTCATGGAGATACGCAGTATTTT. This chain uses TRBV7-8 with TRBJ2-3; tentatively, D is TRBD2 (7 bases). The germline V gene encodes CDR1 SGHVS and CDR2 FQNEAQ. The CDR3 is 16 amino acids. Trimming removed 3 bases from V and 5 bases from J, with 18 bases in between.

This clonotype was seen at least ten times. The chain is built from TRBV7-3 and TRBJ2-1; tentative D call: TRBD2 (6 bases). The CDR3 extends over 14 amino acids. Per germline, CDR1 SGHTA and CDR2 FQGTGA. With 4 bases removed from V and 8 bases from J, the gap between germline ends came to 15 bases. The CDR3 DNA follows: TGTGCCAGCAGCTCGACTAGTGCAGGCGATGAGCAGTTCTTC. Translation: CASSSTSAGDEQFF.

The chain carries TRBV6-5 and TRBJ2-4; D may be TRBD2 (5 bases). The CDR3 is 15 residues long. Germline-derived CDR1 and CDR2 are MNHEY and SVGAGI. V was cut by 0 bases and J by 5 bases, with 11 bases left in between. The CDR3 sequence is CASSYSPGTQNIQYF. CDR3 bases: TGTGCCAGCAGTTACTCACCGGGAACACAAAACATTCAGTACTTC.

The chain is built from TRBV7-2 and TRBJ2-3; 12 positions match TRBD2. Germline CDR1 is SGHTA and CDR2 is FQGNSA. Germline trimming cut 2 bases from V and 3 bases from J; bases unmatched to any gene: 6. This CDR3 is 17 amino acids long. CDR3 nucleotides: TGTGCCAGCAGCTTAAAGCTACTAGCGGGGGGTACAGATACGCAGTATTTT. It yields the protein CASSLKLLAGGTDTQYF.

The sample holds one count of this clonotype. The gene calls are TRBV7-9 and TRBJ2-3; D remains unclear. The V gene lost 5 bases and the J gene lost 3 bases, with 18 bases spanning the gap. Germline values: CDR1 SEHNR, CDR2 FQNEAQ (reference sequence). CDR3 length equals 16 residues. The CDR3, as DNA: TGTGCCAGCAGCATGTCAGACGGGCCGGAGACAGATACGCAGTATTTT. This sequence encodes CASSMSDGPETDTQYF.

This clonotype was found many times. This chain connects TRBV4-2 to TRBJ2-2; the match to TRBD1 covers 7 bases. CDR1 and CDR2 (germline): LGHNA, YNFKEQ. The junction had 12 bases not matched to a gene; V was cut back by 4 bases and J by 4 bases. The CDR3 extends over 17 amino acids. The DNA for the CDR3 is TGTGCCAGCAGCCCTCAAGGGGGCCCTGGGGGCACCGGGGAGCTGTTTTTT. Protein product: CASSPQGGPGGTGELFF.

This chain connects TRBV7-7 to TRBJ2-2; TRBD2 agrees at 13 bases. Germline CDR1 SSHAT, CDR2 FNYEAQ (reference sequence). CDR3 length: 15 residues. With 5 bases clipped from V and 6 bases from J, the junction kept 3 bases outside the gene matches. The CDR3 spells CASSPTSGGAGELFF. CDR3 sequence (DNA): TGTGCCAGCAGCCCAACTAGCGGGGGGGCCGGGGAGCTGTTTTTT.

This clonotype turned up a few times. The J gene is TRBJ1-1, the V gene TRBV7-2; no reliable D call. The CDR3 runs 13 residues. Trimming pared 5 bases from V and 11 bases from J, leaving 18 bases between. Per the germline V gene, CDR1 is SGHTA and CDR2 is FQGNSA. Here the CDR3 reads CASSLSAVPGAFF. In nucleotides, the CDR3 is TGTGCCAGCAGCCTAAGTGCGGTCCCGGGGGCTTTCTTT.

This chain links TRBV5-1 with TRBJ1-1, with D unclear. Trimming removed 0 bases at V and 0 bases at J, with 9 bases between. The CDR3 has 15 residues. From germline, CDR1 is SGHRS and CDR2 YFSETQ. CDR3 sequence reads: CASSLVGSMNTEAFF. CDR3 nucleotides: TGCGCCAGCAGCTTGGTGGGGTCTATGAACACTGAAGCTTTCTTT.

The chain has TRBV6-5 and TRBJ1-6, with TRBD1 as a possible D gene (6 bases). Trimming took 0 bases from V and 7 from J, leaving 13 bases between them. This CDR3 is 16 amino acids long. Germline V CDR1 and CDR2: MNHEY, SVGAGI. CDR3 sequence (DNA): TGTGCCAGCAGTTACTCCCTGGACAGCACCAATTCACCCCTCCACTTT. Translating it yields CASSYSLDSTNSPLHF.

At least ten counts were recorded for this clonotype. The chain carries TRBV5-1 and TRBJ2-3; D gene ambiguous. This CDR3 is 12 amino acids long. Between the trimmed V and J ends, which lost 0 bases and 5 bases, there was a span of 4 bases. Germline values: CDR1 SGHRS, CDR2 YFSETQ. The DNA of the CDR3 is TGCGCCAGCAGCTTGGAAGGAGATACGCAGTATTTT. This codes for CASSLEGDTQYF.

This clonotype was observed many times. The rearrangement links TRBV4-1 to TRBJ1-3; possibly TRBD1 for D (5 bases). Germline CDR1 reads MGHRA; CDR2 reads YSYEKL. This CDR3 is 14 amino acids long. Trimming left V 2 bases short and J 7 bases short, with 12 bases between. Here the CDR3 reads CASSQFGGRNTIYF. The CDR3, as DNA: TGCGCCAGCAGCCAATTTGGGGGAAGGAACACCATATATTTT.

This clonotype was seen ten or more times. The chain is built from TRBV5-1 and TRBJ2-1, with D unresolved. Germline values: CDR1 SGHRS, CDR2 YFSETQ. The CDR3 runs to 14 residues. V was clipped by 3 bases and J by 10 bases, with 17 bases between them. The CDR3 nucleotides are TGCGCCAGCAGCTCACGACCTCGTGCCGACGAGCAGTTCTTC. Translated, it gives CASSSRPRADEQFF.

The sample holds a few counts of this clonotype. The J gene is TRBJ2-7, the V gene TRBV3-1; 14 bases map to TRBD2. The CDR3 is 17 residues long. Germline V gene data show CDR1 as LGHDT and CDR2 as YNNKEL (reference sequence). V trimming: 1 base; J trimming: 2 bases; junction bases outside the gene matches: 4. As DNA, the CDR3 is TGTGCCAGCAGCCAAGCGGGACTAGCGGGGGCCCCCTACGAGCAGTACGTC. Translation gives CASSQAGLAGAPYEQYV.

This clonotype occurred a few times. This rearrangement joins TRBV2 to TRBJ1-5; 8 nucleotides agree with TRBD1. Per the germline V gene, CDR1 is SNHLY and CDR2 is FYNNEI. After removal of 2 bases from V and 4 bases from J, the junction contained 10 bases not matched to a gene. CDR3 length equals 17 residues. The CDR3 loop is CASSEYRGSDRNQPQHF. In DNA, the CDR3 is TGTGCCAGCAGTGAATACAGGGGGTCAGATAGAAATCAGCCCCAGCATTTT.

This clonotype showed up just a few times. This sequence joins TRBV5-1 and TRBJ2-2; D is possibly TRBD1 or TRBD2 (6 bases each). Germline V gene sequence: CDR1 SGHRS, CDR2 YFSETQ. The CDR3 spans 15 residues. V lost 2 bases, J lost 3 bases, and 11 bases lay in between. The CDR3 is CASSFTGAHTGELFF. The CDR3 region has the DNA TGCGCCAGCAGCTTTACGGGGGCCCACACCGGGGAGCTGTTTTTT.

This clonotype was seen a handful of times. The chain has TRBV6-1 and TRBJ2-3; tentatively, D is TRBD1 (6 bases). Germline V gene sequence: CDR1 MNHNS, CDR2 SASEGT. Trimming removed 3 bases at V and 10 bases at J, with 23 bases between. This CDR3 comprises 16 residues. The CDR3: CASSEGARDTRFPQYF. CDR3 nucleotide sequence: TGTGCCAGCAGTGAGGGGGCGAGGGACACTAGATTTCCGCAGTATTTT.

This clonotype was detected only a few times. The chain couples TRBV12-3 or TRBV12-4 to TRBJ2-5; 8 nucleotides align to TRBD1. The ends lost 6 bases at V and 5 bases at J; junction bases unmatched: 8. The CDR3 contains 14 residues. CDR3: CASRAGQGEETQYF. The CDR3 bases are TGTGCCAGCAGGGCAGGACAGGGTGAGGAGACCCAGTACTTC.

The chain is built from TRBV2 and TRBJ1-5, with TRBD1 identical over 10 bases. J was trimmed by 2 bases and V by 6 bases; bases with no gene match: 4. Germline values: CDR1 SNHLY, CDR2 FYNNEI. This CDR3 region has 15 residues. The CDR3 spells CASRDRGLGNQPQHF. CDR3 DNA: TGTGCCAGCAGAGACAGGGGGCTCGGCAATCAGCCCCAGCATTTT.